The subject of this entry is one TCR beta chain. Its antigen is currently unknown. TCRdb reprocessed the RT-PCR reads via MiXCR and lists one record per CDR3 protein. Of 610,000 or so distinct CDR3 sequences in the sample, less than 15% were seen once. The sample comes from a study of response to subunit inactivated influenza vaccine. Study-level points and caveats: Each seasonal influenza vaccination, the authors suggested, recruits few new T cells.

The germline gives CDR1 LGHNA, CDR2 YSLEER. This CDR3 has 13 amino acids. V was clipped by 0 bases and J by 13 bases; unmatched bases: 2. The receptor was derived from a man in his forties or fifties who received an inactivated influenza vaccine. Source: PBMCs from blood, taken about 13 days after vaccination. The V call is TRBV4-3, the J call TRBJ1-6; 8 bases are a match to TRBD1. CDR3 DNA sequence: TGCGCCAGCAGCCAAGATCAGGGGGCTCCCCTCCACTTT. Its translation is CASSQDQGAPLHF.